A single sample gave rise to the 32 T cell receptor beta chains below, sequenced in a study of CD4+ T cells in melanoma. Sequenced by immunoSEQ multiplex PCR; TCRdb stores in-frame clones only, minus some. The data show more than 8,500 clones, about two thirds seen once. The sample comprised cells from a culture (not recorded whether cultured in vitro). These receptors were obtained from a human donor with melanoma.

V is TRBV2 and J is TRBJ2-1, with D possibly being TRBD1 or TRBD2 (5 bases each). CDR1 SNHLY and CDR2 FYNNEI come from the germline V gene. The CDR3 extends over 13 amino acids. The germline V and J ends were trimmed by 8 bases and 5 bases, with 13 bases remaining between them. The CDR3 DNA follows: TGTGCCAGCGCCCAGGGAGTTAACAATGAGCAGTTCTTC. The encoded protein is CASAQGVNNEQFF.

The rearrangement links TRBV7-6 to TRBJ2-3; no clear D. This CDR3 spans 12 amino acids. Germline CDR1 is SGHVS and CDR2 is FNYEAQ. V was trimmed by 2 bases and J by 4 bases, leaving 4 bases between them. In DNA, the CDR3 is TGTGCCAGCAGCTTACAGGCAGATACGCAGTATTTT. Its translation: CASSLQADTQYF.

This rearrangement joins TRBV11-2 to TRBJ2-1; TRBD1 matches 7 bases. V was clipped by 1 base and J by 2 bases; unmatched bases: 2. Germline V lookup: CDR1 SGHAT, CDR2 FQNNGV. The length of the CDR3 is 15 residues. In DNA, the CDR3 is TGTGCCAGCAGCTTAGGACAGGGAACCTACAATGAGCAGTTCTTC. This gives the protein CASSLGQGTYNEQFF. Filled out from reference TRBV11-2 and TRBJ2-1, the complete variable domain reads EAGVAQSPRYKIIEKRQSVAFWCNPISGHATLYWYQQILGQGPKLLIQFQNNGVVDDSQLPKDRFSAERLKGVDSTLKIQPAKLEDSAVYLCASSLGQGTYNEQFFGPGTRLTVL.

The chain links TRBV30 to TRBJ1-2; TRBD1 might be the D (5 bases). Trimming stripped 0 bases from V and 7 bases from J, with 9 bases between. Looked up from germline, CDR1 is GTSNPN and CDR2 is SVGIG (reference sequence). The length of the CDR3 is 12 residues. DNA of the CDR3: TGTGCCTGGAGTGTATTGGGGGGTGGCTACACCTTC. It translates to CAWSVLGGGYTF. Complete variable domain (other parts from reference TRBV30 and TRBJ1-2): SQTIHQWPATLVQPVGSPLSLECTVEGTSNPNLYWYRQAAGRGLQLLFYSVGIGQISSEVPQNLSASRPQDRQFILSSKKLLLSDSGFYLCAWSVLGGGYTFGSGTRLTVV.

The V gene is TRBV9, the J gene TRBJ1-1, with TRBD1 as a possible D gene (5 bases). The CDR3 sequence is 15 residues long. V lost 0 bases to trimming and J lost 4 bases, with 13 bases between them. Germline V gives CDR1 SGDLS, CDR2 YYNGEE. CDR3 coding DNA: TGTGCCAGCAGCGTAGTGGGGGTTTTGGGCACTGAAGCTTTCTTT. It codes for CASSVVGVLGTEAFF.

This clone counts as large. The chain uses TRBV5-1 and TRBJ2-7, with 8 bases that match TRBD2. V trimming: 3 bases; J trimming: 3 bases; junction bases outside the gene matches: 5. Germline V gene lookup returns CDR1 SGHRS and CDR2 YFSETQ. The CDR3 spans 14 residues. CDR3 sequence reads: CASSSGGGNYEQYF. Here the CDR3 DNA reads TGCGCCAGCAGCTCCGGGGGGGGAAACTACGAGCAGTACTTC. Full variable domain (missing parts from reference TRBV5-1 and TRBJ2-7): KAGVTQTPRYLIKTRGQQVTLSCSPISGHRSVSWYQQTPGQGLQFLFEYFSETQRNKGNFPGRFSGRQFSNSRSEMNVSTLELGDSALYLCASSSGGGNYEQYFGPGTRLTVT.

V is TRBV2 and J is TRBJ2-3; 9 nucleotides align to TRBD2. The CDR3 sequence is 15 residues long. In germline, CDR1 is SNHLY, CDR2 FYNNEI. After removal of 2 bases from V and 8 bases from J, the junction contained 8 bases not matched to a gene. The CDR3 DNA follows: TGTGCCAGCAGTGAAATGCGGGGGGGGCCCGCTACGCAGTATTTT. It yields the protein CASSEMRGGPATQYF.

V is TRBV30 and J is TRBJ2-2; 8 positions match TRBD1. Per the germline V gene, CDR1 is GTSNPN and CDR2 is SVGIG (reference sequence). There are 14 residues in the CDR3. V trimming: 3 bases; J trimming: 4 bases; junction bases outside the gene matches: 4. The CDR3 protein is CAWSKQGVTGELFF. CDR3 bases: TGTGCCTGGAGCAAACAGGGGGTCACCGGGGAGCTGTTTTTT.

The chain employs TRBV23-1 and TRBJ2-3; TRBD2 matches 10 bases. TRBV23-1 is reported as an ORF; its role is uncertain. J lost 4 bases, V lost 3 bases, and 16 bases had no gene match. CDR3 size: 19 residues. The CDR3: CASSHLRLAGASGADTQYF. The CDR3 DNA is TGCGCCAGCAGTCATCTCCGCCTAGCGGGGGCTTCGGGCGCAGATACGCAGTATTTT.

This clone was seen just once. The V and J genes are TRBV6-6 and TRBJ2-7, with TRBD2 as a possible D gene (6 bases). Trimming left V 0 bases short and J 5 bases short, with 14 bases between. Germline V gives CDR1 MNHNY, CDR2 SVGAGI (reference sequence). The CDR3 spans 15 residues. CDR3: CASSYSTGTWNEQYF. As DNA, the CDR3 is TGTGCCAGCAGTTACTCGACGGGGACTTGGAACGAGCAGTACTTC.

The CDR3 DNA is TGTGCCAGCAGTGACTCGGAGCAGGCCCGATGGAATGAGCAGTTCTTC. Its translation: CASSDSEQARWNEQFF. The genes are TRBV6-4 and TRBJ2-1; D call uncertain. Germline-derived CDR1 and CDR2 are MRHNA and SNTAGT. This CDR3 contains 16 residues. V gave up 0 bases and J gave up 7 bases, with 16 bases separating them.

The J gene is TRBJ1-6, the V gene TRBV9, with a possible D match to TRBD1 (5 bases). Germline CDR1 and CDR2: SGDLS and YYNGEE. The CDR3 has 14 amino acids. V was trimmed by 7 bases and J by 9 bases, leaving 17 bases between them. Written as DNA, the CDR3 is TGTGCCAGCGGCACGGGGGGTGCCTTTTCACCCCTCCACTTT. Encoded protein: CASGTGGAFSPLHF.

The chain's CDR3 is CASYPHGQPQHF. CDR3 coding DNA: TGTGCCAGTTACCCTCATGGTCAGCCCCAGCATTTT. The V and J genes are TRBV2 and TRBJ1-5; the D is unclear. The CDR3 has 12 residues. Trimming took 9 bases from V and 6 from J, leaving 12 bases between them. From germline, CDR1 is SNHLY and CDR2 FYNNEI. Together with reference TRBV2 and TRBJ1-5, the CDR3 gives the full variable domain: EPEVTQTPSHQVTQMGQEVILRCVPISNHLYFYWYRQILGQKVEFLVSFYNNEISEKSEIFDDQFSVERPDGSNFTLKIRSTKLEDSAMYFCASYPHGQPQHFGDGTRLSIL.

V usage is TRBV19 and J usage is TRBJ1-5; D uncertain. V was pared by 6 bases and J by 0 bases, with 9 bases between. CDR1 and CDR2 from the germline V gene are LNHDA and SQIVND (reference sequence). This CDR3 contains 14 residues. CDR3: CASSLRNSNQPQHF. Here the CDR3 DNA reads TGTGCCAGTAGCCTCAGGAATAGCAATCAGCCCCAGCATTTT.

The gene calls are TRBV19 and TRBJ2-4; 7 bases agree with TRBD2. Germline CDR1 and CDR2: LNHDA and SQIVND (reference sequence). V gave up 3 bases and J gave up 4 bases; unmatched junction bases: 0. This CDR3 is built from 13 residues. CDR3 DNA: TGTGCCAGTAGTATCGGGGGGAAAAACATTCAGTACTTC. Residues: CASSIGGKNIQYF.

This clone turned up a few times. V and J are TRBV14 and TRBJ1-1, with D possibly being TRBD1 (5 bases). CDR1 SGHDN and CDR2 FVKESK come from the germline V gene. Trimming removed 0 bases at V and 11 bases at J, with 16 bases between. The CDR3 spans 14 residues. The CDR3 here is CASSQDYMGLHAFF. CDR3 DNA sequence: TGTGCCAGCAGCCAAGATTACATGGGGCTGCACGCTTTCTTT.

This rearrangement joins TRBV11-3 to TRBJ2-3; 10 bases align to TRBD1. V shed 5 bases and J 3 bases; nucleotides not matched to a gene: 5. CDR1 and CDR2 (germline): SGHNT, YENEEA. The CDR3 contains 15 residues. The CDR3 is CASSPGQGGTDTQYF. For the CDR3, the DNA is TGTGCCAGCAGCCCTGGACAGGGGGGTACAGATACGCAGTATTTT.

In this sample, this clone turned up a few times. The chain carries TRBV30 and TRBJ1-3; D remains unclear. Germline CDR1 is GTSNPN and CDR2 is SVGIG (reference sequence). The CDR3 is 13 residues long. V was pared by 4 bases and J by 3 bases, with 10 bases between. The CDR3 sequence: CAWIGPFGNTIYF. The CDR3 DNA reads as TGTGCCTGGATCGGCCCATTTGGAAACACCATATATTTT.

This rearrangement joins TRBV5-5 to TRBJ2-1; a weak D match, TRBD1 (6 bases). V lost 1 base and J lost 6, with 17 bases in between. Germline CDR1 and CDR2: SGHKS and YYEKEE (reference sequence). This CDR3 is 16 amino acids long. DNA of the CDR3: TGTGCCAGCAGCTTGTTTATGTGGACAGAAGGCAATGAGCAGTTCTTC. Its protein product is CASSLFMWTEGNEQFF.

This chain joins TRBV18 and TRBJ1-3; weak D call: TRBD1 (6 bases). The germline V gene has CDR1 KGHSH and CDR2 LQKENI. V was pared by 5 bases and J by 0 bases, with 11 bases between. This CDR3 contains 15 residues. CDR3 loop: CASSSDRSSGNTIYF. CDR3 nucleotides: TGTGCCAGCTCATCTGACAGGAGCTCTGGAAACACCATATATTTT.

The chain links TRBV2 to TRBJ1-6; TRBD1 aligns across 7 bases. The CDR3 spans 13 residues. V lost 8 bases, J lost 9 bases, and 7 bases stayed unmatched. Germline V gene lookup returns CDR1 SNHLY and CDR2 FYNNEI. The chain's CDR3 is CASGQETSSPLHF. In DNA form, the CDR3 reads TGTGCCAGCGGACAGGAGACAAGTTCACCCCTCCACTTT.

The chain combines TRBV7-9 with TRBJ1-1; D perhaps matches TRBD1 (5 bases). The CDR3 extends over 16 amino acids. Per germline, CDR1 SEHNR and CDR2 FQNEAQ (reference sequence). V lost 0 bases to trimming and J lost 5 bases, with 16 bases between them. The CDR3 spells CASSLAEVGGRTEAFF. The CDR3 DNA sequence: TGTGCCAGCAGCTTAGCAGAGGTGGGGGGGAGGACTGAAGCTTTCTTT.

The rearrangement links TRBV6-4 to TRBJ1-2; 9 positions match TRBD1. In germline, CDR1 is MRHNA, CDR2 SNTAGT. V trimming: 8 bases; J trimming: 3 bases; junction bases outside the gene matches: 4. The CDR3 is made up of 13 amino acids. CDR3 bases: TGTGCCAGCCCTGACAGGGGGGACTATGGCTACACCTTC. Its translation: CASPDRGDYGYTF.

The table lists this clone with a few counts. This chain connects TRBV5-1 to TRBJ2-7, with a tentative D call TRBD2 (7 bases). Germline loops: CDR1 SGHRS, CDR2 YFSETQ. Trimming took 4 bases from V and 5 from J, leaving 19 bases between them. The CDR3 consists of 15 residues. The CDR3 DNA reads TGCGCCAGCAGCGATCCCGGAGGGGGGGCCCACGAGCAGTACTTC. Translation gives CASSDPGGGAHEQYF. The complete variable domain, with remaining parts taken from reference TRBV5-1 and TRBJ2-7, reads KAGVTQTPRYLIKTRGQQVTLSCSPISGHRSVSWYQQTPGQGLQFLFEYFSETQRNKGNFPGRFSGRQFSNSRSEMNVSTLELGDSALYLCASSDPGGGAHEQYFGPGTRLTVT.

CDR3 DNA sequence: TGTGCCAGCACCTTAGGGGGTCGCACTGAAGCTTTCTTT. It specifies CASTLGGRTEAFF. J is TRBJ1-1 and V is TRBV4-2; D possibly corresponds to TRBD1 (6 bases). The germline V gene encodes CDR1 LGHNA and CDR2 YNFKEQ. CDR3 length equals 13 residues. Trimming took off 7 bases at V and 4 bases at J, with 13 bases between the two ends.

The chain is built from TRBV11-2 and TRBJ1-2; unclear D gene. Trimming pared 3 bases from V and 4 bases from J, leaving 12 bases between. This CDR3 is 14 amino acids long. Per the germline V gene, CDR1 is SGHAT and CDR2 is FQNNGV. CDR3 sequence reads: CASSFMGSLYGYTF. CDR3 nucleotides: TGTGCCAGCAGCTTTATGGGTTCCCTCTATGGCTACACCTTC.

The J gene is TRBJ2-7, the V gene TRBV6-6, with unresolved D. Per germline, CDR1 MNHNY and CDR2 SVGAGI (reference sequence). The length of the CDR3 is 13 residues. Trimming removed 6 bases at V and 5 bases at J, with 14 bases between. The CDR3 loop is CASSRQVGNEQYF. The CDR3 DNA follows: TGTGCCAGCAGCAGACAAGTCGGAAACGAGCAGTACTTC.

This clone was detected once. The V and J genes are TRBV2 and TRBJ1-3; D perhaps matches TRBD1 (5 bases). Trimming stripped 6 bases from V and 4 bases from J, with 19 bases between. The length of the CDR3 is 16 residues. The V gene's germline CDR1 is SNHLY and CDR2 FYNNEI. The CDR3 is CASSGPGKPPGNTIYF. The CDR3 DNA reads TGTGCCAGCAGCGGTCCAGGGAAGCCTCCCGGAAACACCATATATTTT. The entire variable domain, with the rest obtained from reference TRBV2 and TRBJ1-3, is as follows: EPEVTQTPSHQVTQMGQEVILRCVPISNHLYFYWYRQILGQKVEFLVSFYNNEISEKSEIFDDQFSVERPDGSNFTLKIRSTKLEDSAMYFCASSGPGKPPGNTIYFGEGSWLTVV.

This chain connects TRBV6-4 to TRBJ2-5, with 9 bases aligning to TRBD1. The CDR3 spans 13 residues. V was pared by 11 bases and J by 2 bases, with 6 bases of the junction left unmatched. Per germline, CDR1 MRHNA and CDR2 SNTAGT. The CDR3 loop reads CAGQGIFQETQYF. In nucleotides, the CDR3 is TGTGCCGGACAGGGGATCTTTCAAGAGACCCAGTACTTC.

This chain's CDR3 is CASSLGRAADTQYF. CDR3 DNA: TGTGCCAGCAGCTTAGGTAGGGCGGCAGATACGCAGTATTTT. The V and J genes are TRBV7-9 and TRBJ2-3, with no clear D. Between the trimmed V and J ends, which lost 1 base and 4 bases, there was a span of 9 bases. CDR1 is SEHNR, CDR2 FQNEAQ, per germline (reference sequence). This CDR3 is 14 amino acids long. The complete variable domain, with remaining parts taken from reference TRBV7-9 and TRBJ2-3, reads DTGVSQNPRHKITKRGQNVTFRCDPISEHNRLYWYRQTLGQGPEFLTYFQNEAQLEKSRLLSDRFSAERPKGSFSTLEIQRTEQGDSAMYLCASSLGRAADTQYFGPGTRLTVL.

This clone was detected only a few times. This rearrangement joins TRBV19 to TRBJ2-1; TRBD2 agrees at 8 bases. The CDR3 covers 17 residues. With V trimmed by 11 bases and J by 0 bases, 15 bases remained unmatched. CDR1 and CDR2 from the germline V gene are LNHDA and SQIVND (reference sequence). CDR3 loop: CASKGSGARGSYNEQFF. The DNA of the CDR3 is TGTGCCTCAAAGGGTAGCGGGGCCCGCGGCTCCTACAATGAGCAGTTCTTC.

The chain couples TRBV5-1 to TRBJ2-1; D gene ambiguous. Trimming shortened V by 3 bases and J by 8 bases, and 12 bases separated the two germline ends. The CDR3 loop spans 13 amino acids. Germline-derived CDR1 and CDR2 are SGHRS and YFSETQ. The CDR3 loop is CASSYQVNDEQFF. As DNA, the CDR3 is TGCGCCAGCAGCTATCAGGTCAACGATGAGCAGTTCTTC.